This T cell receptor beta chain emerged from a study of human T cells and chemical hapten exposure. Using its own MiXCR run on the RACE reads, TCRdb lists one record per CDR3 protein. The sample carries roughly 98,000 distinct CDR3 sequences, 9.5% to 15% recorded once. This clonotype was observed many times. Between the trimmed V and J ends, which lost 4 bases and 5 bases, there was a span of 11 bases. Germline-derived CDR1 and CDR2 are SEHNR and FQNEAQ (reference sequence). The CDR3 consists of 13 residues. Time point reported: patch test 1, 2 weeks after DPC sensitization. Treatment defined: therapeutic diphenylcyclopropenone sensitization with weekly scalp DPC.

This clonotype was sampled from a woman in her forties with alopecia areata. Some clones in this sample may be carry-over from other donors' samples. The sample was whole blood, taken in connection with sensitization to the hapten diphenylcyclopropenone (DPC). The chain uses TRBV7-9 and TRBJ1-1; no firm D call. The CDR3 loop reads CASSSIRGTEAFF. CDR3 nucleotide sequence: TGTGCCAGCAGCTCCATACGCGGGACTGAAGCTTTCTTT.